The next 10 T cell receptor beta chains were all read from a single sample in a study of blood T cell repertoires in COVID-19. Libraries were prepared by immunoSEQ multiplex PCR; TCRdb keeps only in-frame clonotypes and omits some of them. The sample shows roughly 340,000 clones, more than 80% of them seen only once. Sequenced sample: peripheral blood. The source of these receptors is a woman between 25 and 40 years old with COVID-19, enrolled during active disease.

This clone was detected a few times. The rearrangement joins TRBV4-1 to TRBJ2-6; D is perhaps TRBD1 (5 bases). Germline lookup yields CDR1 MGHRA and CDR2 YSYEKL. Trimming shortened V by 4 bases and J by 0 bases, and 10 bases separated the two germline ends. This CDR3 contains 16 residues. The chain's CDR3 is CASSLSTASGANVLTF. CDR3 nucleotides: TGCGCCAGCAGCCTTTCGACAGCCTCTGGGGCCAACGTCCTGACTTTC.

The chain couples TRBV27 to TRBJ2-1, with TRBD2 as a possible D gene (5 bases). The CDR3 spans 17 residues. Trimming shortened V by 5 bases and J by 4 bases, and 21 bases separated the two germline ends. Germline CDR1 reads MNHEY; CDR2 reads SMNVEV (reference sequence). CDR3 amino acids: CASSLTPHSREYNEQFF. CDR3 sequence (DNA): TGTGCCAGCAGTCTCACTCCTCATTCTCGGGAATACAATGAGCAGTTCTTC.

The CDR3 nucleotides are TGTGCCAGCAGCCCCCCCGGGGAGCAGTTCTTC. This translates into CASSPPGEQFF. The chain couples TRBV7-8 to TRBJ2-1, with D unresolved. V lost 5 bases, J lost 10 bases, and 9 bases lay in between. Germline V lookup: CDR1 SGHVS, CDR2 FQNEAQ. The CDR3 is 11 amino acids.

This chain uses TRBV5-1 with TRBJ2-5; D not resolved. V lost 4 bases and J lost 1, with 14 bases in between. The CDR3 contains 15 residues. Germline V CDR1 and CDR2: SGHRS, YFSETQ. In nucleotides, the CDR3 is TGCGCCAGCAGCATCTCCCGGTCAATCCAAGAGACCCAGTACTTC. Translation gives CASSISRSIQETQYF.

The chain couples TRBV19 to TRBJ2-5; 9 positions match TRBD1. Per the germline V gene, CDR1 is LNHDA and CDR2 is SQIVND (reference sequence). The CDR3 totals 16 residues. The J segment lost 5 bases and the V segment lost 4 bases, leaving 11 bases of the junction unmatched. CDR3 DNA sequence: TGTGCCAGTAGTACGGACAGGGGTGGAGGTGGGGAGACCCAGTACTTC. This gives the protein CASSTDRGGGGETQYF. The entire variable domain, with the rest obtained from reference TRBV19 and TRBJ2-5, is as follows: DGGITQSPKYLFRKEGQNVTLSCEQNLNHDAMYWYRQDPGQGLRLIYYSQIVNDFQKGDIAEGYSVSREKKESFPLTVTSAQKNPTAFYLCASSTDRGGGGETQYFGPGTRLLVL.

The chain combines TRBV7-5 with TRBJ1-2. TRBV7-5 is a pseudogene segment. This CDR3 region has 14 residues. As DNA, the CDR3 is TGTGCCAGAAGCCCCGTCGGGGATTTCTATGGCTACACCTTC. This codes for CARSPVGDFYGYTF.

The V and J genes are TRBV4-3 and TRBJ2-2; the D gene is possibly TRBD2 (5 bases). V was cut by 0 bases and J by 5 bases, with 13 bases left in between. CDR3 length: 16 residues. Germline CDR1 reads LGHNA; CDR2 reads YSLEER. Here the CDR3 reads CASSQEPASPTGELFF. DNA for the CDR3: TGCGCCAGCAGCCAAGAACCCGCTAGCCCAACCGGGGAGCTGTTTTTT.

In nucleotides, the CDR3 is TGTGCCAGCAGCACTATACAGGGGGAGCATGATCAGCCCCAGCATTTT. Translating it yields CASSTIQGEHDQPQHF. The chain joins TRBV21-1 to TRBJ1-5; the table assigns TRBD1, which was not confirmed against the DNA. TRBV21-1 is designated a pseudogene. The CDR3 has 16 amino acids.

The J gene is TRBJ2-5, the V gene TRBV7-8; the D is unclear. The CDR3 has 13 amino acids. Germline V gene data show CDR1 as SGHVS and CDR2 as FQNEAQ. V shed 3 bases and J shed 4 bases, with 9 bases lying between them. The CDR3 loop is CASSLAGSETQYF. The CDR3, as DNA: TGTGCCAGCAGCTTGGCCGGGTCAGAGACCCAGTACTTC.

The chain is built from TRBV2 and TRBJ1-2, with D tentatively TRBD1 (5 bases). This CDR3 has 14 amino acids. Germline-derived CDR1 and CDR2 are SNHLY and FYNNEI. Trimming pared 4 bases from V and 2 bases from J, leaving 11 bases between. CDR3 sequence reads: CASSVSPGNYGYTF. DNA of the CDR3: TGTGCCAGCAGTGTCTCCCCAGGGAACTATGGCTACACCTTC.